This record covers a single T cell receptor beta chain. Its antigen is unknown. No clone much larger than this one lies a single base away; base qualities are absent. The data were obtained in a study of cytomegalovirus exposure and HLA in healthy donors (dated by TCRdb to about 2017). Notes on the research overall: An earlier analysis of a few hundred of the donors reported approximately 260 Gb of sequence data and 90 million to 120 million unique TCR beta sequences obtained from approximately 180 million T cells. Roughly 320 gigabases of sequencing data and 70 million to 100 million unique TCR sequences made up an early release that covered approximately 650 HLA-typed donors. Among the approximately 400 genotyped donors, approximately 76% belonged to the genetic ancestry cluster associated with self-reported Caucasian donors. The study was designed to test whether signatures of past pathogen exposure could be identified by cataloging public T cell receptors. Using immunosequencing, the study profiled T cell repertoires from about 610 subjects and related those repertoires to cytomegalovirus serostatus. A separate validation cohort of roughly 130 different subjects was used in addition to the approximately 700-subject first cohort. To predict cytomegalovirus infection status, the study combined high-throughput TCR immunosequencing, statistical association of individual TCRs with disease status, and machine learning. In a later analysis, previously published TCR beta repertoires from 600 to 850 donors were re-analyzed and high-resolution HLA genotyping was added so that TCR occurrence patterns could be studied. In the later analysis, no new phenotypic data were used to find candidate immune exposures; instead, reliance was placed on TCR beta sequences and their occurrence across donors. An earlier analysis of several hundred of the donors applied high-throughput TCR beta sequencing to assess whether each TCR beta V gene segment acted as functional or pseudogenic. Alongside the repertoire data, information on donor age, sex, ethnicity and CMV serostatus was compiled. Genome-wide SNP genotypes for about 65% of the roughly 670 donors were used in a later genetic analysis, which treated that subset as a discovery cohort. Every repertoire in the discovery cohort had been generated on one and the same sequencing platform. HLA typing included class I and class II loci at four-digit resolution. The number of donors typed differed by locus, with roughly 620-630 for A, B, C, DRB1 and DQB1, 522 for DQA1, about 610 for DPA1, and approximately 470 for DPB1. Roughly 5 DR-DQ haplotypes were treated as single units for association and clustering because of strong linkage in the cohort. Among 398 genotyped donors of the cohort, an average of roughly 240,000 unique TCR beta nucleotide sequences were sequenced per donor, approximately 20% of them non-productive. Results the study describes overall, beyond this receptor: In an earlier analysis of several hundred of the donors, most TCR beta V segments were observed in productive rearrangements about 87% or about 30% of the time, broadly matching IMGT annotations. For the cohort, immune exposure information was limited to CMV serostatus. In both the original and validation cohorts, the classifier was reported to diagnose cytomegalovirus status with high specificity and sensitivity. Three of the identified cytomegalovirus-associated TCR beta chains were confirmed in vitro to be specific for cytomegalovirus antigens. A cluster of highly shared sequence variants was judged likely to be a technical artifact of the sequencing pipeline. A further reported finding was that TCR beta sequences accurately predicted the HLA-A and HLA-B alleles for most subjects in the first cohort. According to a later analysis, parvovirus B19, influenza, CMV and Epstein-Barr virus appeared linked to several top co-occurrence clusters. Some IMGT-functional V segments, including TRBV6-2 and TRBV6-3, could not be distinguished by the 87-base-pair reads and were therefore excluded. The study listed over 150 TCR beta chains as associated with cytomegalovirus. Correlated functional status among segregating V segments might be attributable to linkage disequilibrium, but an unknown experimental factor could not be ruled out. Compared with equally common non-associated chains, HLA-associated TCR beta chains in a later analysis were more clonally expanded and had lower generation probabilities. Because some donors lacked HLA typing at each locus, the association tests relied only on the typed subset. Because counts were too low, roughly 18 rarely observed V segments, including chromosome 9 orphons, were left out of the earlier analysis of 587 of the donors. In this cohort, only TCR beta chains were sequenced, and detectable features were limited by the absence of alpha or paired-chain data. In a later analysis, most CMV-associated TCR beta chains were found to appear HLA-restricted, with HLA associations seemingly driven largely by CMV exposure. According to a later analysis, TCR association rates differed among HLA loci, with DRB1 alleles showing the most associated TCRs and HLA-C alleles showing the fewest. Presence/absence analyses assumed roughly uniform sequencing depth across donors, an assumption that may not hold. V-gene and J-gene trimming of TCR beta chains was associated with a missense DCLRE1C variant in a later genetic analysis, and the association was replicated in an independent cohort. A later genetic analysis reported fewer N-insertions in productive TCRs among donors in an Asian-associated ancestry cluster than the approximately 700-donor mean. When HLA alleles, especially DR and DQ, strongly co-occurred, attributing TCR associations to individual alleles was difficult. At a false discovery rate of 0.05, a later analysis linked about 17,000 TCR beta sequences to specific HLA alleles. While some public TCRs were present in many individuals, most TCR sequences turned up only very rarely across donors. The authors suggested that the approach could potentially be generalized to other disease states and immunological phenotypes.

Cut back by 0 bases and 2 bases, the V and J ends lie 8 bases apart. The germline V gene sets CDR1 to SGHTA and CDR2 to FQGNSA. Including the terminal cysteine and phenylalanine, the CDR3 comprises 14 residues. Solely the CDR3 DNA is kept, with 42 bases framed from the first base. The cohort was made up of hundreds of healthy bone marrow donors. Cohort members were all nominally healthy when sampled, although unrecorded immune exposures were likely present. Of the 550 to 750 cohort members, almost 300 had positive CMV serostatus and 350 to 450 had negative CMV serostatus, and CMV serostatus was not recorded for the donor. A peripheral blood sample was collected from each donor, and TCR beta sequencing was performed on peripheral blood mononuclear cells. The Qiagen DNeasy Blood Extraction Kit was used to extract genomic DNA from the blood cell samples. Libraries came from the immunoSEQ multiplex PCR assay. The multiplex PCR relied on a mix of 60 forward primers for TCR Vbeta segments and 13 reverse primers for TCR Jbeta segments. Amplification of the CDR3 region of rearranged TCR beta genes was performed with a multiplex PCR assay on genomic DNA. On the Illumina HiSeq System, the amplified TCR beta libraries were sequenced as 87-base-pair reads. In the source study's methods: A later analysis counted approximately 76 million unique TCR beta chains across the 670 or so repertoires, and 10 million to 12 million of these chains were shared by at least two donors. A nearest-neighbor algorithm error-corrected the raw reads and collapsed the reads into unique sequences, merging closely related sequences to remove PCR and sequencing errors. To assign V, D and J gene segments, CDR3 sequences were aligned to IMGT reference sequences. For a sequence to be retained, a match of at least six nucleotides to both a V gene segment and a J gene segment was required. A rearrangement counted as productive if the CDR3 had no stop codons and remained in frame with V and J, and every other rearrangement counted as non-productive. CDR3 was defined according to IMGT convention as the region running from the second conserved V-encoded cysteine to the conserved J-encoded phenylalanine. The earlier analysis of roughly 590 of the donors excluded sequences that lacked an unambiguous match to a single V gene segment. In an earlier analysis of roughly 600 of the donors, a V segment was called functional when productive rearrangements were above 56.7%, and segregating when the standard deviation between donors exceeded 5%. A statistical classification framework was developed to diagnose cytomegalovirus status using the catalog of TCR beta chain sequences. In a later analysis, TCR nucleotide sequences were compared against IMGT/GENE-DB human TR gene sequences so that V and J genes could be assigned. Using the TCRdist pipeline, a later analysis assigned CDR3 sequences along with most-parsimonious VDJ recombination scenarios. In a later analysis, each TCR beta chain was defined by its CDR3 amino acid sequence together with its V-gene family, and reads lacking a unique V-gene family were excluded. To address suspected cross-contamination and a sequencing artifact, a later analysis removed 450 to 700 highly shared, low-generation-probability nucleotide sequences. In a later analysis, a clonal expansion index for each public chain was calculated from normalized within-repertoire ranks of inferred template counts. Generation probabilities in a later analysis came from a VDJ recombination model fitted to out-of-frame rearrangements, and those results were checked against IGoR. Hypergeometric tests were used in a later analysis to score TCR-TCR, TCR-HLA and TCR-CMV co-occurrence, with a repertoire-size bias correction applied to the TCR pairs. A later analysis estimated false discovery rates by permuting HLA or CMV assignments 20 times. In a later analysis, co-occurring TCRs were grouped using DBSCAN, and TCRdist sequence similarity was added for clustering within HLA-allele-positive subsets. Repertoires with fewer than 30,000 or more than 120,000 public chains, plus five repertoires with anomalous nucleotide sharing, were excluded from co-occurrence clustering. Imported from immuneACCESS, the table was reduced by TCRdb to in-frame sequences with V and J called. These copies leave out some clones; in studies compared against another copy, an unresolved V gene accounts for under half, and the cause of the remainder is not known. V and J calls and clone size are given by that table; D and trimming were obtained from the DNA. Recorded for this sample are 95,000 to 150,000 clones; 77% of them occurred a single time. 3.5% to 4% of the sample comes from the top ten.

The sample comprised PBMCs. The receptor was isolated from a human donor in good health. This receptor chain uses TRBV7-2 and TRBJ2-7; the D gene remains uncertain. The DNA sequence is as follows: TGTGCCAGCAGCTTAGCACTGGCGGCCTACGAGCAGTACTTC. It is translated as CASSLALAAYEQYF.